One sample yielded the 10 T cell receptor beta chains listed below, sequenced in a study of OX40 agonist ivuxolimab in advanced cancers. The data were produced by immunoSEQ multiplex PCR, yet TCRdb's version contains in-frame clones alone and is incomplete. The sample contains about 30,000 clones, about 83% of which appear only once. The sample here was CD4+ or CD8+ T cells sorted from blood, taken in a trial of the OX40 agonist ivuxolimab. These receptors were obtained from an adult with an advanced solid tumor such as melanoma, head and neck, liver or kidney cancer.

The count of this clone is one. The chain couples TRBV27 to TRBJ2-3; 10 nucleotides match TRBD2. The CDR3 contains 16 residues. Germline CDR1 is MNHEY and CDR2 is SMNVEV (reference sequence). J was trimmed by 10 bases and V by 5 bases; bases with no gene match: 15. DNA for the CDR3: TGTGCCAGCAGTCCGCAGCGGGGGGGCTTCTCGATGCCGCAGTATTTT. It specifies CASSPQRGGFSMPQYF.

The J gene is TRBJ2-1, the V gene TRBV20-1; no firm D call. CDR1 is DFQATT, CDR2 SNEGSKA, per germline (reference sequence). Deletions cut 5 bases from V and 12 bases from J, with 8 bases between. The CDR3 contains 9 residues. The DNA of the CDR3 is TGCAGTGCTGGTAAGGGGCAGTTCTTC. Its protein is CSAGKGQFF.

This clone has more than one count but fewer than ten. The J gene is TRBJ2-7, the V gene TRBV4-1; D gene uncertain. The CDR3 runs to 13 residues. V shed 0 bases and J shed 2 bases, with 5 bases lying between them. CDR1 and CDR2 (germline): MGHRA, YSYEKL. The CDR3 is CASSQDFTYEQYF. CDR3 in DNA: TGCGCCAGCAGCCAAGACTTCACCTACGAGCAGTACTTC.

The J gene is TRBJ2-5, the V gene TRBV10-1; D is ambiguous. This CDR3 has 13 amino acids. V was pared by 11 bases and J by 0 bases, with 13 bases between. CDR1 and CDR2 from the germline V gene are WNHNN and SYGVQD (reference sequence). The CDR3 nucleotides are TGCGCCCGGGTACGCAGCAACCAAGAGACCCAGTACTTC. Its protein product is CARVRSNQETQYF.

The V call is TRBV13, the J call TRBJ2-1; D not certain. The germline gives CDR1 PRHDT, CDR2 FYEKMQ (reference sequence). V lost 1 base to trimming and J lost 8 bases, with 9 bases between them. The CDR3 spans 13 residues. For the CDR3, the DNA is TGTGCCAGCAGCTTAGCGGAGAGGTATGAGCAGTTCTTC. Amino acid sequence: CASSLAERYEQFF.

This chain links TRBV15 with TRBJ2-7; D possibly matches TRBD1 or TRBD2 (5 bases each). The CDR3 length is 15 residues. Germline CDR1 and CDR2: LNHNV and YYDKDF (reference sequence). Trimming left V 4 bases short and J 1 base short, with 14 bases between. For the CDR3, the DNA is TGTGCCACCAGCACCCCCCGGGGCGAATCCTACGAGCAGTACTTC. Encoded protein: CATSTPRGESYEQYF.

J is TRBJ2-7 and V is TRBV14, with D maybe TRBD1 (5 bases). Germline loops: CDR1 SGHDN, CDR2 FVKESK. The CDR3 has 15 amino acids. Trimming pared 1 base from V and 5 bases from J, leaving 15 bases between. The CDR3 nucleotides read TGTGCCAGCAGCCAAGGATTCGACAGCTGGGACGAGCAGTACTTC. Translation: CASSQGFDSWDEQYF.

The V and J genes are TRBV27 and TRBJ1-1; maybe TRBD1 (5 bases). Trimming removed 3 bases at V and 1 base at J, with 6 bases between. This CDR3 comprises 13 residues. Per the germline V gene, CDR1 is MNHEY and CDR2 is SMNVEV (reference sequence). In nucleotides, the CDR3 is TGTGCCAGCAGTTTTAGGGGGAACACTGAAGCTTTCTTT. It is translated as CASSFRGNTEAFF.

The rearrangement links TRBV9 to TRBJ2-3; 9 positions agree with TRBD2. Germline CDR1 reads SGDLS; CDR2 reads YYNGEE. The V segment lost 10 bases and the J segment 4 bases; nucleotides outside the gene matches: 10. This CDR3 spans 14 amino acids. CDR3 region: CACGASGDPDTQYF. In nucleotides, the CDR3 is TGTGCCTGCGGGGCTAGCGGGGACCCAGATACGCAGTATTTT.

The chain carries TRBV9 and TRBJ1-1; 8 bases map to TRBD1. Trimming at V came to 4 bases and at J to 6 bases, leaving 14 bases not matched to a gene. The CDR3 consists of 16 residues. Germline V gene data show CDR1 as SGDLS and CDR2 as YYNGEE. CDR3 amino acids: CASSYSIVQGDSEAFF. As DNA, the CDR3 is TGTGCCAGCAGCTATAGTATTGTACAGGGGGATTCTGAAGCTTTCTTT.